Described below is a single T cell receptor (beta chain) sequence and its context. Its target is unknown. The data were obtained in a study of blood T cells in healthy people across ages. Study-wide results and caveats: Aged donors had fewer naive CD4+ cells and lower diversity than long-lived donors.

The use of a sample-barcoded 5' primer and a J-beta primer mix characterized a second PCR of about 7 to 12 cycles. TCRdb re-called the 5' RACE reads with MiXCR, one entry per CDR3 protein. The sample records around 750,000 distinct CDR3 sequences, approximately 55% being singletons. The total RNA that was extracted per sample amounted to at least 5 micrograms. The germline V and J ends were trimmed by 0 bases and 11 bases, with 10 bases remaining between them. The CDR3 contains 12 residues. Germline V gene data show CDR1 as MNHEY and CDR2 as SMNVEV (reference sequence). Sample: blood. The rearrangement links TRBV27 to TRBJ2-5; D is unclear. The TCR comes from an elderly man in good health. In DNA form, the CDR3 reads TGTGCCAGCAGTTTATCATTGGGAAAGCAGTACTTC. Residues: CASSLSLGKQYF.